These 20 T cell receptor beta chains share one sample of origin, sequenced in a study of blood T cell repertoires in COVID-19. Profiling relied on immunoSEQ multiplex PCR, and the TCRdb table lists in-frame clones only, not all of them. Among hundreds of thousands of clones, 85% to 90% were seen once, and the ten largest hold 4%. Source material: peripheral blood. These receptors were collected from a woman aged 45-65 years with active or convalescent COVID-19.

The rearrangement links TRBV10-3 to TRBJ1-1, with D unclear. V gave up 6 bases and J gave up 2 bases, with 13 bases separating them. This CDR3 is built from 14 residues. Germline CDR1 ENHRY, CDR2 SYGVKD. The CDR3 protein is CAIRSQFPNTEAFF. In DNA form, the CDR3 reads TGTGCCATCAGGTCACAGTTTCCAAACACTGAAGCTTTCTTT.

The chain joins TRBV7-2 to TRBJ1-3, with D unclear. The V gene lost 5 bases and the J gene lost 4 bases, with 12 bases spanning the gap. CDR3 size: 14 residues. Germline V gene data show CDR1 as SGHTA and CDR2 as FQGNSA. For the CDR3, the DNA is TGTGCCAGCAGCATTGGGCGGGCCGGAAACACCATATATTTT. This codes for CASSIGRAGNTIYF.

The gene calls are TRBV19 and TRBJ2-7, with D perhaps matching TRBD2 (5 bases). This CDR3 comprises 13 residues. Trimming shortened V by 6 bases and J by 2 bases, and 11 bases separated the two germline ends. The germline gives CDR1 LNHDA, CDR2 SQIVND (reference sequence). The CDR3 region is CASSNGLTYEQYF. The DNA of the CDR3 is TGTGCCAGTAGCAACGGACTTACCTACGAGCAGTACTTC. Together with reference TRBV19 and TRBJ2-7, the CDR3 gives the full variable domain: DGGITQSPKYLFRKEGQNVTLSCEQNLNHDAMYWYRQDPGQGLRLIYYSQIVNDFQKGDIAEGYSVSREKKESFPLTVTSAQKNPTAFYLCASSNGLTYEQYFGPGTRLTVT.

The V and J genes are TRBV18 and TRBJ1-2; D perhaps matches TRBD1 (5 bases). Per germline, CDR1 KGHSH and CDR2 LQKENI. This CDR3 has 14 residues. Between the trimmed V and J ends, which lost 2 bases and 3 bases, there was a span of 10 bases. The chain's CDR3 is CASSPTLQDYGYTF. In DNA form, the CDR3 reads TGTGCCAGCTCACCAACTTTACAGGACTATGGCTACACCTTC.

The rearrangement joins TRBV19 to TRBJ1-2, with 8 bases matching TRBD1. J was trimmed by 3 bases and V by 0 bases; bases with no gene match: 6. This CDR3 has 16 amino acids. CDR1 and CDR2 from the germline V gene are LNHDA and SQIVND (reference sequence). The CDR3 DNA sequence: TGTGCCAGTAGTATAGAGGAGGAACAGGGGGACTATGGCTACACCTTC. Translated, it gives CASSIEEEQGDYGYTF.

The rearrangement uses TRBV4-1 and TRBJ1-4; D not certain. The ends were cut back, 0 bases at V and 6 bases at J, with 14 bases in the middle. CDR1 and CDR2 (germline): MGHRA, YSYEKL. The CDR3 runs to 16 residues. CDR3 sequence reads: CASSQDYKGEDEKLFF. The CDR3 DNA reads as TGCGCCAGCAGCCAAGATTATAAGGGAGAGGATGAAAAACTGTTTTTT.

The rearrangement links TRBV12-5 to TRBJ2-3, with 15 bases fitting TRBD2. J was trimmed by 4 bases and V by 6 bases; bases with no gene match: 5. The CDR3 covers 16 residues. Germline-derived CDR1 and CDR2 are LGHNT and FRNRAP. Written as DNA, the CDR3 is TGTGCTAGTGGGGAGGGACTAGCGGGAGGCGCAGATACGCAGTATTTT. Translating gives CASGEGLAGGADTQYF.

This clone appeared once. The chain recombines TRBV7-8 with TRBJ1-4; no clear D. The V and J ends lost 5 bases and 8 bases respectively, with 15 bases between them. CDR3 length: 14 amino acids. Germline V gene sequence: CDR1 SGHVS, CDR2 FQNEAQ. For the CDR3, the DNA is TGTGCCAGCAGCCGACCAGGACCTAGCGAAAAACTGTTTTTT. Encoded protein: CASSRPGPSEKLFF. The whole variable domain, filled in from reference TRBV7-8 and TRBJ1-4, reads GAGVSQSPRYKVAKRGQDVALRCDPISGHVSLFWYQQALGQGPEFLTYFQNEAQLDKSGLPSDRFFAERPEGSVSTLKIQRTQQEDSAVYLCASSRPGPSEKLFFGSGTQLSVL.

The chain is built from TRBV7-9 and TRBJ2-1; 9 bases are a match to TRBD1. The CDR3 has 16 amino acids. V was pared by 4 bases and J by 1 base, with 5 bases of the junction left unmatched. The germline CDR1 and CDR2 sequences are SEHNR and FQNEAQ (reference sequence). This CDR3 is CASSSPTGGSYNEQFF. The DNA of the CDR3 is TGTGCCAGCAGCTCTCCGACAGGGGGGTCCTACAATGAGCAGTTCTTC.

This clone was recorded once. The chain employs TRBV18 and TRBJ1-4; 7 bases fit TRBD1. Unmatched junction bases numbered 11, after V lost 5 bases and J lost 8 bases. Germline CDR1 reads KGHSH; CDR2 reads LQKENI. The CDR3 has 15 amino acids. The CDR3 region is CASSTDRVGIEKLFF. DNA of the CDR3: TGTGCCAGCTCAACCGACAGGGTGGGAATAGAAAAACTGTTTTTT.

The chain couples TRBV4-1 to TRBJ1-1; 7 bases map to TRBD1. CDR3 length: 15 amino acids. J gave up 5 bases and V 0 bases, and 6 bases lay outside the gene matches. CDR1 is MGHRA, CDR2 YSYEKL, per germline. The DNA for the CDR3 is TGCGCCAGCAGCCAAGATCGACAGGGCAGTACTGAAGCTTTCTTT. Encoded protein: CASSQDRQGSTEAFF.

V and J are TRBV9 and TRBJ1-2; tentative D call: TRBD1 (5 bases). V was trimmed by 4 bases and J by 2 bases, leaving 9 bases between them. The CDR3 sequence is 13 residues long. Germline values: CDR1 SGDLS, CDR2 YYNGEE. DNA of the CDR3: TGTGCCAGCAGCCAGGGATCGAACTATGGCTACACCTTC. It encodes CASSQGSNYGYTF. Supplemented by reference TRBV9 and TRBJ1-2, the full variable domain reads DSGVTQTPKHLITATGQRVTLRCSPRSGDLSVYWYQQSLDQGLQFLIQYYNGEERAKGNILERFSAQQFPDLHSELNLSSLELGDSALYFCASSQGSNYGYTFGSGTRLTVV.

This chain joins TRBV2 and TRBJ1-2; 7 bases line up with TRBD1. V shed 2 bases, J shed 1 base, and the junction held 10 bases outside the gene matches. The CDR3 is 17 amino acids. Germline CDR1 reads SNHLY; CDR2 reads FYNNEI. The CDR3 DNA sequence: TGTGCCAGCAGTGAACCCCGGACAGGAACTTTTAACTATGGCTACACCTTC. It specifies CASSEPRTGTFNYGYTF.

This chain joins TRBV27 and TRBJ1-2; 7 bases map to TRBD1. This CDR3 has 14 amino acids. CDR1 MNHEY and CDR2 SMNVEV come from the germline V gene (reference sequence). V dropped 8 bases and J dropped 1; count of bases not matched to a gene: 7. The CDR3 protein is CASRRDSGNYGYTF. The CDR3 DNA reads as TGTGCCAGCCGAAGGGACAGTGGTAACTATGGCTACACCTTC.

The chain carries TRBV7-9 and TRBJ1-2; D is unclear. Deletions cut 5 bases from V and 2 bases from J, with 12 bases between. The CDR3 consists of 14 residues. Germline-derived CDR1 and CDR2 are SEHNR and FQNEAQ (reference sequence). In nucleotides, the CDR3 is TGTGCCAGCAGCCCAAAAACAGAGAACTATGGCTACACCTTC. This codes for CASSPKTENYGYTF.

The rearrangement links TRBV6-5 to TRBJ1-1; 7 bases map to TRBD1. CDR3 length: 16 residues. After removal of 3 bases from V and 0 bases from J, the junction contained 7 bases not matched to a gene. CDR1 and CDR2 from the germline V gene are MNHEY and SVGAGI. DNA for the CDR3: TGTGCCAGCAGTTATGCAAGGGGGCGAATGAACACTGAAGCTTTCTTT. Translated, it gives CASSYARGRMNTEAFF.

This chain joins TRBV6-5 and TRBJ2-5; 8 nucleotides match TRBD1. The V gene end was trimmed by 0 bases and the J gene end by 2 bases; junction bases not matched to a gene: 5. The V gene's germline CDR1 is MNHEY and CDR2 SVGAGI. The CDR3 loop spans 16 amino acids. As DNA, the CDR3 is TGTGCCAGCAGTTACTCTACAGGGGGTGGTCAAGAGACCCAGTACTTC. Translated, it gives CASSYSTGGGQETQYF.

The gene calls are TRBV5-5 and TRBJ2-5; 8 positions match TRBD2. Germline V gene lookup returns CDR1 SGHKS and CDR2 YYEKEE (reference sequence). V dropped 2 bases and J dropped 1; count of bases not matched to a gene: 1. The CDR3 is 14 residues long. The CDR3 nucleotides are TGTGCCAGCAGCTTAGCGGGGGTCCAAGAGACCCAGTACTTC. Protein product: CASSLAGVQETQYF.

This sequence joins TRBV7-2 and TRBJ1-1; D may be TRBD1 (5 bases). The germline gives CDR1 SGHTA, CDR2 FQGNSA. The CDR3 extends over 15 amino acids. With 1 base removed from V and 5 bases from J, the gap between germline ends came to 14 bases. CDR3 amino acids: CASSLVGRVGTEAFF. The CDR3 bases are TGTGCCAGCAGCTTAGTAGGCAGGGTAGGTACTGAAGCTTTCTTT.

CDR3 sequence (DNA): TGCGCCAGCAGCCTCGGGACTTCAACCAGACTTGGGGCTAATGAGCAGTTCTTC. Translation gives CASSLGTSTRLGANEQFF. The chain uses TRBV5-1 and TRBJ2-1; weak D call: TRBD2 (6 bases). This CDR3 contains 18 residues. Trimming removed 4 bases from V and 7 bases from J, with 27 bases in between. Germline CDR1 SGHRS, CDR2 YFSETQ.